This T cell receptor (beta chain) originates from a study of vaccination and CD4 T cells after COVID-19. The wider study: Each enrolled participant received a two-dose regimen of either BNT162b2 or mRNA-1273 vaccine.

Sequencing of DNA taken from cultured CD4+ T cells relied on the Oncomine TCR Beta short-read assay. TCRdb fed the PCR reads into MiXCR, producing one record per CDR3 protein. Altogether 7,500 to 10,000 distinct CDR3 sequences are present, roughly 76% being singletons, with the ten largest covering 30% to 45%. The length of the CDR3 is 13 residues. Germline-derived CDR1 and CDR2 are MNHEY and SVGAGI. V dropped 2 bases and J dropped 3 bases, with 7 bases sitting between them. Remarks on this clonotype: Antigen: not known.

Treatment specified: approximately 11-day PBMC culture with coronavirus spike peptide pools or control peptides (ViraFEST assay). Peptide-pool expansion of antigen-specific T cells preceded TCR sequencing in ViraFEST. IL-2 (around 10 IU/ml) and peptide pools (around 10 ug/ml) were added to cultures of 1.5 million to 2 million PBMCs per well. V and J are TRBV6-5 and TRBJ1-1, with TRBD1 as a possible D gene (5 bases). This clonotype was obtained from a human donor who had recovered from COVID-19. Sequences were obtained from CD4+ T cells from blood, cultured in vitro. The CDR3 loop is CASSYQGDTEAFF. The CDR3 region has the DNA TGTGCCAGCAGTTACCAAGGGGACACTGAAGCTTTCTTT.